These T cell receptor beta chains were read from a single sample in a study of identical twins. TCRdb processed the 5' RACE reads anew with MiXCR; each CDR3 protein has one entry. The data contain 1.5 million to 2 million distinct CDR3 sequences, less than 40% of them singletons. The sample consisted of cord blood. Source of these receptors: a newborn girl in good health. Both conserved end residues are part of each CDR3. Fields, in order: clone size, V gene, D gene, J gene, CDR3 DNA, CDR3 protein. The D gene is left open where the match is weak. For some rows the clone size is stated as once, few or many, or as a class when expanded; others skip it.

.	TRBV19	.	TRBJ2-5	TGTGCCAGTAGTGAGTTCGCAGGGCCCAATGAGCAGTACTTC	CASSEFAGPNEQYF
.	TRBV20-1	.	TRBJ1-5	TGCAGTGCTAGTAGGAGGGCCCAGCCCCAGCATTTT	CSASRRAQPQHF
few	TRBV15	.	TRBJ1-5	TGTGCCACCAGTTCCCAGGGAAACAATCAGCCCCAGCATTTT	CATSSQGNNQPQHF
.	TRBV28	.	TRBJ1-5	TGTGCCAGCAGCGGACGGTCAGGGCAGCCCCAGCATTTT	CASSGRSGQPQHF
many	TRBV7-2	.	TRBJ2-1	TGTGCCAGCAGCTTGGCAAGGGGCTCCTACAATGAGCAGTTCTTC	CASSLARGSYNEQFF
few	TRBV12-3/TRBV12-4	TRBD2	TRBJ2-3	TGTGCCAGCAGTTCAGGACTAGTAGTGACAGATACGCAGTATTTT	CASSSGLVVTDTQYF
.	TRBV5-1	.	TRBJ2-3	TGCGCCAGCGCCGGGGGATACACAGATACGCAGTATTTT	CASAGGYTDTQYF
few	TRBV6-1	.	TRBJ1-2	TGTGCCAGCCTTGTCTTCTGGGGCTACACCTTC	CASLVFWGYTF
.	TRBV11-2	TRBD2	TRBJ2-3	TGTGCCAGCAGCCAAAGACAGCGGGGGGGCCGCTCAGATACGCAGTATTTT	CASSQRQRGGRSDTQYF
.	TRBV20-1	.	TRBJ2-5	TGCAGTGCTGCCGTAGAGCCTCGCGGGGAGACCCAGTACTTC	CSAAVEPRGETQYF
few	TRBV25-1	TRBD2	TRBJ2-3	TGTGCCAGCGGCCGAGGAAGCGGGAGGTCAGATACGCAGTATTTT	CASGRGSGRSDTQYF
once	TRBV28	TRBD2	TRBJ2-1	TGTGCCAGCGGCCTCCCCGGGACTACCCTCAATGAGCAGTTCTTC	CASGLPGTTLNEQFF
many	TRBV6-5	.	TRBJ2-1	TGTGCCAGCAGTTACTGGGGGGATGAGCAGTTCTTC	CASSYWGDEQFF
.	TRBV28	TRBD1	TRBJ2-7	TGTGCCGGCCCCCGGGACAGGGGACTTTATTCCTACGAGCAGTACTTC	CAGPRDRGLYSYEQYF
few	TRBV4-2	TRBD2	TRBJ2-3	TGTGCCAGCAGCCAAGATAGCGGGAGAGATACGCAGTATTTT	CASSQDSGRDTQYF
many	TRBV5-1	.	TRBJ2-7	TGCGCCAGCAGCTTGGCCGGGACAACCTACGAGCAGTACTTC	CASSLAGTTYEQYF
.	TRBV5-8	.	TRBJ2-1	TGTGCCAGCAGCCTCCCGCTAGCAACCTCTGAGCAGTTCTTC	CASSLPLATSEQFF
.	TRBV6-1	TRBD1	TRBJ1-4	TGTGCCGGAAGGCAGGGGGGGACAGGGAATGAAAAACTGTTTTTT	CAGRQGGTGNEKLFF
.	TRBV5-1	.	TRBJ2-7	TGCGCCAGCAGCTTGTATCGAGGGGGGGAGCAGTACTTC	CASSLYRGGEQYF
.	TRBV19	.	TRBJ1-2	TGTGCCAGTAGTATGGGAGACTATGGCTACACCTTC	CASSMGDYGYTF
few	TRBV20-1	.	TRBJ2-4	TGCAGTACCCAACTAGCACCCAAAAACATTCAGTACTTC	CSTQLAPKNIQYF
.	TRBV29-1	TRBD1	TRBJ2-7	TGCAGCGCAATGGGACAGTTCCGAAACAATGAGCAGTACTTC	CSAMGQFRNNEQYF
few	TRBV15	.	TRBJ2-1	TGTGCCACCAGCAGAGTTGCAGAGGATGAGCAGTTCTTC	CATSRVAEDEQFF
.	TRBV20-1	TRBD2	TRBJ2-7	TGCAGTGCTAGGGCCCCTAGCGGGGCGTCCTACGAGCAGTACTTC	CSARAPSGASYEQYF
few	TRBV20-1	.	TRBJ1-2	TGCAGTGCTAGAGTCGGGAACGGAAGCCATGGCTACACCTTC	CSARVGNGSHGYTF
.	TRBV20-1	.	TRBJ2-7	TGCAGTGCTAGCGTGGGAATGGGGACCTACGAGCAGTACTTC	CSASVGMGTYEQYF
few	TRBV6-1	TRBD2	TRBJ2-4	TGTGCCAGCAGTCCAGGACTAGCGGGAGGATGGAAAAACATTCAGTACTTC	CASSPGLAGGWKNIQYF
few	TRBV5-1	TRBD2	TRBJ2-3	TGCGCCAGCAGCTGGGGACTAGCGGCTAGCACAGATACGCAGTATTTT	CASSWGLAASTDTQYF
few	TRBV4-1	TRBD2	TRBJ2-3	TGCGCCAGCAGCCAAGCTTCACTAGCGGGAGGGCCCGAGGCAACAGATACGCAGTATTTT	CASSQASLAGGPEATDTQYF
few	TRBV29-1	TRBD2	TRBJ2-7	TGCAGCGTCGCCGGGACTAGCGGGGGGCCCTTCTCCTACGAGCAGTACTTC	CSVAGTSGGPFSYEQYF
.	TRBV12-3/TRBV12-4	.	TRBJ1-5	TGTGCCAGCAGCCCCTATGAGGCCCGCAATCAGCCCCAGCATTTT	CASSPYEARNQPQHF
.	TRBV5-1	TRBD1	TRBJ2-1	TGCGCCAGCAGCTTCAGAACCGGGACAGGAACCTCCCACGAGCAGTTCTTC	CASSFRTGTGTSHEQFF